This section outlines one T cell receptor beta chain sequence together with its context. Assay: immunoSEQ multiplex PCR; the TCRdb copy retains only in-frame clones and omits some. The profile shows about 73,000 clones, around 90% of them singletons. This entry belongs to a study of T cell changes during pregnancy in multiple sclerosis. The germline V gene encodes CDR1 SGHRS and CDR2 YFSETQ. Trimming cost V 4 bases and J 5 bases; bases outside gene matches: 6. The CDR3 is 16 amino acids. Sequenced material: peripheral blood, taken after pregnancy. The clonotype originates from a female donor in good health, enrolled as a control in a pregnancy study. The rearrangement joins TRBV5-1 to TRBJ2-3; 14 positions agree with TRBD2. The CDR3 here is CASSPGLAGGQDTQYF. In DNA, the CDR3 is TGCGCCAGCAGCCCCGGACTAGCGGGGGGCCAAGATACGCAGTATTTT.